These T cell receptor beta chains were read from a single sample in a study of spatial heterogeneity in lung cancer. MiXCR was run by TCRdb on the 5' RACE reads, yielding one entry per CDR3 protein. Found here are around 110,000 distinct CDR3 sequences, more than 9% of them singletons; the top ten hold roughly 15%. The sequences come from PBMCs, collected at follow-up. Source of these receptors: a male donor with early-stage non-small cell lung cancer. CDR3s include the opening cysteine and the closing phenylalanine or tryptophan. The order of the fields is D gene, clone size, V gene, J gene, CDR3 DNA, CDR3 protein. D genes are given only for firm matches. Only some rows state a clone size, as once, few, many or a class for expanded clones.

-,many,TRBV4-1,TRBJ1-6,TGCGCCAGCAGCCAATGGGACCAGATACCATCACCCCTCCACTTT,CASSQWDQIPSPLHF
-,many,TRBV10-3,TRBJ2-7,TGTGCCACCAACACAGGGCTAGATTACGAGCAGTACTTC,CATNTGLDYEQYF
TRBD1,-,TRBV7-9,TRBJ2-7,TGTGCCAGCAGCCAATGGACAGGGGGCAACTACGAGCAGTACTTC,CASSQWTGGNYEQYF
TRBD1,-,TRBV6-2/TRBV6-3,TRBJ1-2,TGTGCCAGCAGTTCCCGACAGGGAGGCTATGGCTACACCTTC,CASSSRQGGYGYTF
-,-,TRBV3-1,TRBJ1-6,TGTGCCAGCACTCCAAGCCCCGGAGGTCTCTATAATTCACCCCTCCACTTT,CASTPSPGGLYNSPLHF
TRBD1,many,TRBV20-1,TRBJ2-3,TGCAGTGCGCGTCGACAGGGAACAGATACGCAGTATTTT,CSARRQGTDTQYF
-,-,TRBV7-9,TRBJ1-4,TGTGCCAGCAGCTTAGACAGAAGTAATGAAAAACTGTTTTTT,CASSLDRSNEKLFF
-,-,TRBV11-2,TRBJ2-3,TGTGCCAGCAGCCCCAGGCTGGAGGATACGCAGTATTTT,CASSPRLEDTQYF
TRBD1,few,TRBV28,TRBJ2-3,TGTGCCAGCAGTTTACTCCCCGGGACAGGGACCACAGATACGCAGTATTTT,CASSLLPGTGTTDTQYF
-,once,TRBV2,TRBJ1-5,TGTGCCAGCCGAAAGGACGGAAATCAGCCCCAGCATTTT,CASRKDGNQPQHF
-,few,TRBV5-1,TRBJ2-1,TGCGCCAGCAGCCTTAGAGGGGTCTATGAGCAGTTCTTC,CASSLRGVYEQFF
TRBD1,many,TRBV7-2,TRBJ2-7,TGTGCCAGCAGTTACCAGCCGCCATACAGGGGGCGCTTCCCCTACGAGCAGTACTTC,CASSYQPPYRGRFPYEQYF
TRBD1,few,TRBV24-1,TRBJ1-5,TGTGCCACCAGCGCGCCCGGGACAGGGGGCGTCAATCAGCCCCAGCATTTT,CATSAPGTGGVNQPQHF
TRBD1,few,TRBV10-3,TRBJ1-1,TGTGCCATCAGCGGACAGGGAAATGAAGCTTTCTTT,CAISGQGNEAFF
-,few,TRBV3-1,TRBJ1-1,TGTGCCAGCAGCGGGTCAGGAGCAGCTTTCTTT,CASSGSGAAFF
TRBD1,-,TRBV29-1,TRBJ1-4,TGCAGCGTTCTATATTTTACAGGGGGCAGTGAAAAACTGTTTTTT,CSVLYFTGGSEKLFF
-,few,TRBV4-2,TRBJ1-6,TGTGCCAGCGCCGGCGGTCAGGATAATTCACCCCTCCACTTT,CASAGGQDNSPLHF
-,few,TRBV3-1,TRBJ2-7,TGTGCCAGCAGCCAAAATTCCGTCGGGGGAAGCTCCTACGAGCAGTACTTC,CASSQNSVGGSSYEQYF
-,few,TRBV5-5,TRBJ1-4,TGTGCCAGCGCTCTAACCTCAACTAATGAAAAACTGTTTTTT,CASALTSTNEKLFF
-,-,TRBV20-1,TRBJ1-2,TGCAGTGCAACCGAGTGGGACGGCTATGGCTACACCTTC,CSATEWDGYGYTF
TRBD1,few,TRBV28,TRBJ1-1,TGTGCCAGCAGTTTATGGGGGACAGGGAAGATGAACACTGAAGCTTTCTTT,CASSLWGTGKMNTEAFF
TRBD1,many,TRBV5-6,TRBJ1-5,TGTGCCAGCAGCTTTGGGACAGGGAATCAGCCCCAGCATTTT,CASSFGTGNQPQHF
-,-,TRBV20-1,TRBJ1-6,TGCAGTGTCACGGAAGAGTCTAATTCACCCCTCCACTTT,CSVTEESNSPLHF
-,-,TRBV9,TRBJ2-7,TGTGCCAGCAGCTTCTCCGCGGATACCTACGAGCAGTACTTC,CASSFSADTYEQYF
-,-,TRBV20-1,TRBJ2-1,TGCAGTGCTATGCGCCTTAATGAGCAGTTCTTC,CSAMRLNEQFF
-,-,TRBV5-1,TRBJ2-5,TGCGCCAGCAGCTCAGACCTCTGGGGAGAGACCCAGTACTTC,CASSSDLWGETQYF
-,-,TRBV28,TRBJ2-7,TGTGCCTACCAATCTGGGAGCTCCTACGAGCAGTACTTC,CAYQSGSSYEQYF
-,few,TRBV7-9,TRBJ2-2,TGTGCCAGCAGCTTAGGGGACCACACCGGGGAGCTGTTTTTT,CASSLGDHTGELFF
-,many,TRBV28,TRBJ1-4,TGTGCCAGCAGTTTATTGAGGGTGCGAAAACTGTTTTTT,CASSLLRVRKLFF
-,many,TRBV29-1,TRBJ1-5,TGCAGCGTAGCCGGGGGGCTTTTGGGCAATCAGCCCCAGCATTTT,CSVAGGLLGNQPQHF
-,-,TRBV9,TRBJ1-1,TGTGCCAGCAGCGTCTACAACGGTGAAGCTTTCTTT,CASSVYNGEAFF
-,few,TRBV28,TRBJ1-1,TGTGCCAGCAGTCCTCAGTATAACACTGAAGCTTTCTTT,CASSPQYNTEAFF
-,many,TRBV28,TRBJ1-2,TGTGCCAGCAGTTCTAAGGGAGCTGGCTACACCTTC,CASSSKGAGYTF
-,-,TRBV3-1,TRBJ1-6,TGTGCCAGCAGCCAAGATCCTCGGAAAAGCTCCTATAATTCACCCCTCCACTTT,CASSQDPRKSSYNSPLHF
-,-,TRBV3-1,TRBJ2-2,TGTGCCAGCAGCCAAGCGTGGTTGAACACCGGGGAGCTGTTTTTT,CASSQAWLNTGELFF
-,many,TRBV7-9,TRBJ2-1,TGTGCCAGCAGCTTATGGGGCGAAGAATACAATGAGCAGTTCTTC,CASSLWGEEYNEQFF
TRBD1,-,TRBV6-5,TRBJ1-1,TGTGCCAGCAGAAGACAGGGGGCAGGTGAAGCTTTCTTT,CASRRQGAGEAFF
-,many,TRBV14,TRBJ2-2,TGTGCCAGCAGCGGCTTATTCACGAACACCGGGGAGCTGTTTTTT,CASSGLFTNTGELFF
-,few,TRBV15,TRBJ2-2,TGTGCCACCAGAGGAAGCGAGGAGCTGTTTTTT,CATRGSEELFF
-,few,TRBV3-1,TRBJ1-1,TGTGCCAGCAGCTCAAGGCCTTTGGGTGAAGCTTTCTTT,CASSSRPLGEAFF